The 23 T cell receptor beta chains in this list originate from one sample, sequenced in a study of blood T cell repertoires in COVID-19 (dated by TCRdb to 2020 to 2022). The protocol used for the library was the immunoSEQ multiplex PCR assay. TCRdb obtained this table from immuneACCESS and retained in-frame rearrangements with V and J assigned. These tables miss some clones; where compared with another copy, unresolved V genes account for less than half of the shortfall, and the remainder is unexplained. The table for this sample lists under 300,000 clones; more than 65% of them were counted only once. The top ten constitute about 1.4% of the sample. Sequenced material: peripheral blood. The receptors derive from a woman in her thirties or forties who had recovered from COVID-19.

This clone was seen just once. CDR3 sequence reads: CASSEGGFTDTQYF. The DNA for the CDR3 is TGTGCCAGCAGCGAGGGAGGCTTCACAGATACGCAGTATTTT. The V and J genes are TRBV9 and TRBJ2-3; TRBD2 is a possible D gene (6 bases). CDR3 size: 14 residues. Germline CDR1 is SGDLS and CDR2 is YYNGEE. V shed 3 bases and J shed 2 bases, with 10 bases lying between them.

V and J are TRBV12-5 and TRBJ2-3; D not resolved. This CDR3 spans 12 amino acids. V was clipped by 6 bases and J by 5 bases, with 9 bases between them. Germline-derived CDR1 and CDR2 are LGHNT and FRNRAP. In DNA form, the CDR3 reads TGTGCTAGTGGCAACTCGGGAGATACGCAGTATTTT. Protein sequence: CASGNSGDTQYF.

The rearrangement uses TRBV7-2 and TRBJ2-3; TRBD1 is a possible D gene (5 bases). This CDR3 comprises 14 residues. The germline V gene encodes CDR1 SGHTA and CDR2 FQGNSA. Between the trimmed V and J ends, which lost 5 bases and 3 bases, there was a span of 12 bases. As DNA, the CDR3 is TGTGCCAGCAGCGTTAGGTCAGGGACAGATACGCAGTATTTT. Its protein is CASSVRSGTDTQYF.

The CDR3 nucleotides are TGTGCCACCAGCAGAGATAGGGGGCTTGTGAACACTGAAGCTTTCTTT. It yields the protein CATSRDRGLVNTEAFF. The rearrangement uses TRBV15 and TRBJ1-1; 7 bases are a match to TRBD1. J lost 0 bases, V lost 0 bases, and 4 bases had no gene match. Germline CDR1 LNHNV, CDR2 YYDKDF (reference sequence). The CDR3 length is 16 residues.

This sequence joins TRBV4-3 and TRBJ2-7; D possibly corresponds to TRBD1 (5 bases). Germline V CDR1 and CDR2: LGHNA, YSLEER. The CDR3 covers 16 residues. V lost 1 base to trimming and J lost 3 bases, with 16 bases between them. CDR3 sequence: CASSQALGAADYEQYF. CDR3 sequence (DNA): TGCGCCAGCAGCCAAGCCCTAGGGGCCGCGGACTACGAGCAGTACTTC.

The gene calls are TRBV6-6 and TRBJ2-1; weak D call: TRBD1 (5 bases). CDR3 length: 14 amino acids. V shed 4 bases and J shed 9 bases, with 16 bases lying between them. Per germline, CDR1 MNHNY and CDR2 SVGAGI (reference sequence). The CDR3 sequence is CASSFDSASGEQFF. In nucleotides, the CDR3 is TGTGCCAGCAGTTTCGACAGTGCTTCGGGTGAGCAGTTCTTC.

The V call is TRBV5-1, the J call TRBJ2-3; 12 nucleotides agree with TRBD2. The V segment lost 0 bases and the J segment 2 bases; nucleotides outside the gene matches: 1. Germline V gives CDR1 SGHRS, CDR2 YFSETQ. The CDR3 runs to 16 residues. The CDR3 coding sequence is TGCGCCAGCAGCTTGGGGACTAGCGGGGACACAGATACGCAGTATTTT. As protein: CASSLGTSGDTDTQYF.

The chain couples TRBV7-2 to TRBJ1-5, with a possible D match to TRBD1 (5 bases). The V gene's germline CDR1 is SGHTA and CDR2 FQGNSA. The CDR3 is 13 residues long. V was trimmed by 4 bases and J by 5 bases, leaving 9 bases between them. In nucleotides, the CDR3 is TGTGCCAGCAGCTCTGGGGCAGATCAGCCCCAGCATTTT. It specifies CASSSGADQPQHF. The variable domain in full, with the rest retrieved from reference TRBV7-2 and TRBJ1-5, is GAGVSQSPSNKVTEKGKDVELRCDPISGHTALYWYRQSLGQGLEFLIYFQGNSAPDKSGLPSDRFSAERTGGSVSTLTIQRTQQEDSAVYLCASSSGADQPQHFGDGTRLSIL.

This chain connects TRBV28 to TRBJ2-5, with D maybe TRBD1 (6 bases). Germline V gives CDR1 MDHEN, CDR2 SYDVKM. Trimming left V 4 bases short and J 2 bases short, with 17 bases between. There are 16 residues in the CDR3. Written as DNA, the CDR3 is TGTGCCAGCAGTTCGGGGCTACAGGGTTTTCAAGAGACCCAGTACTTC. Translation gives CASSSGLQGFQETQYF.

The genes are TRBV18 and TRBJ1-5; a possible D gene is TRBD1 (5 bases). V was trimmed by 3 bases and J by 6 bases, leaving 15 bases between them. The CDR3 covers 15 residues. CDR1 and CDR2 from the germline V gene are KGHSH and LQKENI. The CDR3 coding sequence is TGTGCCAGCTCACCCTCGACAGTGGTACTTCAGCCCCAGCATTTT. Its translation is CASSPSTVVLQPQHF.

This chain connects TRBV10-3 to TRBJ2-1; 10 nucleotides match TRBD1. V shed 5 bases and J 7 bases; nucleotides not matched to a gene: 8. Germline V gene lookup returns CDR1 ENHRY and CDR2 SYGVKD. This CDR3 region has 15 residues. The CDR3 coding sequence is TGTGCCATCAGTTTCTCGGGACAGGGGTTGAATGAGCAGTTCTTC. It yields the protein CAISFSGQGLNEQFF.

The chain employs TRBV5-4 and TRBJ1-2, with D uncertain. This CDR3 spans 14 amino acids. With 0 bases removed from V and 0 bases from J, the gap between germline ends came to 6 bases. The germline V gene encodes CDR1 SGHNT and CDR2 YYREEE (reference sequence). CDR3: CASSLGGANYGYTF. The CDR3 DNA reads as TGTGCCAGCAGCTTGGGCGGAGCTAACTATGGCTACACCTTC.

The chain employs TRBV4-1 and TRBJ1-2, with 9 bases aligning to TRBD1. Germline CDR1 reads MGHRA; CDR2 reads YSYEKL. The CDR3 spans 15 residues. Trimming took 1 base from V and 2 from J; bases not matched to a gene: 2. In DNA, the CDR3 is TGCGCCAGCAGCCAAGGGACAGGGGTGAACTATGGCTACACCTTC. Translated: CASSQGTGVNYGYTF.

The rearrangement uses TRBV28 and TRBJ2-2; TRBD2 matches at 7 bases. The CDR3 runs to 17 residues. J lost 5 bases, V lost 5 bases, and 14 bases had no gene match. Germline V CDR1 and CDR2: MDHEN, SYDVKM. The CDR3 DNA reads TGTGCCAGCAGTCCTTTTGCGCTGGGAGGGAGAACCGGGGAGCTGTTTTTT. Its protein product is CASSPFALGGRTGELFF.

This rearrangement joins TRBV18 to TRBJ1-4, with 8 bases identical to TRBD1. V trimming: 3 bases; J trimming: 0 bases; junction bases outside the gene matches: 6. The CDR3 sequence is 17 residues long. The V gene's germline CDR1 is KGHSH and CDR2 LQKENI. The CDR3 is CASSPRDRSATNEKLFF. DNA of the CDR3: TGTGCCAGCTCACCGAGGGACAGGAGCGCAACTAATGAAAAACTGTTTTTT. Drawing the rest from reference TRBV18 and TRBJ1-4, the complete variable domain is NAGVMQNPRHLVRRRGQEARLRCSPMKGHSHVYWYRQLPEEGLKFMVYLQKENIIDESGMPKERFSAEFPKEGPSILRIQQVVRGDSAAYFCASSPRDRSATNEKLFFGSGTQLSVL.

The chain links TRBV6-2 or TRBV6-3 to TRBJ2-5, with no clear D. The CDR3 totals 14 residues. Germline CDR1 and CDR2: MNHEY and SVGEGT. Trimming shortened V by 3 bases and J by 1 base, and 9 bases separated the two germline ends. The DNA of the CDR3 is TGTGCCAGCAGTTATGTCCCAGGCCAAGAGACCCAGTACTTC. It is translated as CASSYVPGQETQYF.

V usage is TRBV7-8 and J usage is TRBJ1-1; TRBD1 aligns across 9 bases. V lost 5 bases, J lost 8 bases, and 3 bases stayed unmatched. Germline CDR1 is SGHVS and CDR2 is FQNEAQ. The CDR3 has 12 amino acids. CDR3 coding DNA: TGTGCCAGCAGCCCTGGACAGGGGGAAGCTTTCTTT. Its protein is CASSPGQGEAFF.

This clone was detected a few times. The chain's CDR3 is CASSLEISNQPQHF. In nucleotides, the CDR3 is TGTGCCAGCAGTCTGGAGATTAGCAATCAGCCCCAGCATTTT. This chain joins TRBV2 and TRBJ1-5; no clear D. CDR1 and CDR2 (germline): SNHLY, FYNNEI. CDR3 length equals 14 residues. Deletions cut 5 bases from V and 0 bases from J, with 8 bases between.

The J gene is TRBJ1-1, the V gene TRBV29-1; D might be TRBD1 (5 bases). Germline loops: CDR1 SQVTM, CDR2 ANQGSEA. V lost 4 bases and J lost 4, with 13 bases in between. This CDR3 is built from 13 residues. The CDR3: CSVVSGGFTEAFF. The CDR3 nucleotides are TGCAGCGTTGTGTCTGGGGGGTTCACTGAAGCTTTCTTT.

The rearrangement uses TRBV5-4 and TRBJ1-2; 8 bases are shared with TRBD1. V trimming: 4 bases; J trimming: 4 bases; junction bases outside the gene matches: 9. The CDR3 is 15 amino acids. Looked up from germline, CDR1 is SGHNT and CDR2 is YYREEE (reference sequence). The CDR3 DNA is TGTGCCAGCAGCATAGACAGGGGCTTCGGCTATGGCTACACCTTC. It specifies CASSIDRGFGYGYTF. The variable domain in full, with the rest retrieved from reference TRBV5-4 and TRBJ1-2, is ETGVTQSPTHLIKTRGQQVTLRCSSQSGHNTVSWYQQALGQGPQFIFQYYREEENGRGNFPPRFSGLQFPNYSSELNVNALELDDSALYLCASSIDRGFGYGYTFGSGTRLTVV.

The V gene is TRBV5-1, the J gene TRBJ2-7, with D maybe TRBD1 (6 bases). Trimming left V 4 bases short and J 5 bases short, with 19 bases between. The germline gives CDR1 SGHRS, CDR2 YFSETQ. This CDR3 is 15 amino acids long. The CDR3 here is CASSRTDPLGDEQYF. For the CDR3, the DNA is TGCGCCAGCAGCCGGACAGACCCCCTCGGTGACGAGCAGTACTTC.

This clone was seen just once. In DNA, the CDR3 is TGTGCTAGTGGTTTGGATACAGGGGGAGCCTACACCTTC. Translating gives CASGLDTGGAYTF. J is TRBJ1-2 and V is TRBV12-5; 8 bases line up with TRBD1. The germline V gene encodes CDR1 LGHNT and CDR2 FRNRAP. This CDR3 is 13 amino acids long. V lost 1 base, J lost 10 bases, and 5 bases stayed unmatched.

This clone was seen a handful of times. The chain joins TRBV6-5 to TRBJ2-2; a possible D gene is TRBD2 (5 bases). CDR1 is MNHEY and CDR2 is SVGAGI in the germline V gene. The CDR3 contains 14 residues. Between the trimmed V and J ends, which lost 6 bases and 2 bases, there was a span of 10 bases. The CDR3 sequence is CASRVSVNTGELFF. CDR3 DNA sequence: TGTGCCAGCAGGGTTAGCGTTAACACCGGGGAGCTGTTTTTT.